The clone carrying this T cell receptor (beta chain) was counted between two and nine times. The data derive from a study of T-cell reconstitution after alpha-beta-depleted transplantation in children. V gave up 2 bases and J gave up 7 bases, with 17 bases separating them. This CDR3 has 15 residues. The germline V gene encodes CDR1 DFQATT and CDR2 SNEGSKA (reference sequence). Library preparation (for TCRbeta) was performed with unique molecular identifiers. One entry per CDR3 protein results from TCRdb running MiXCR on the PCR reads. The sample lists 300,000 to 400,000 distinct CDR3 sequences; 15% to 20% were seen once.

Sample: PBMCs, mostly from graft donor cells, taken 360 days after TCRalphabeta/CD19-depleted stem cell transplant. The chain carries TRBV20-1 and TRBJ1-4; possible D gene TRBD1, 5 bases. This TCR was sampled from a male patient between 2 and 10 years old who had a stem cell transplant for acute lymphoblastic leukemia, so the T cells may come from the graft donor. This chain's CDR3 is CSARPNRGWGEKLFF. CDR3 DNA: TGCAGTGCTAGACCAAATCGGGGCTGGGGTGAAAAACTGTTTTTT.